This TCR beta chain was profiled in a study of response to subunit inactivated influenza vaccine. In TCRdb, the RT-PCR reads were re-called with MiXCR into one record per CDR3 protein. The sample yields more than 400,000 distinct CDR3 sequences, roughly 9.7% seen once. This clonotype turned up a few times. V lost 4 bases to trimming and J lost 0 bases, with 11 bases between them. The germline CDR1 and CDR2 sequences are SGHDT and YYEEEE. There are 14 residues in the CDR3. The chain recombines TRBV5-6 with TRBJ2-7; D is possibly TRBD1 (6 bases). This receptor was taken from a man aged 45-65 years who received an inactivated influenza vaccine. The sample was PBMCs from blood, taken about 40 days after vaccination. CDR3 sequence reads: CASSTGQTSYEQYF. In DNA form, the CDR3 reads TGTGCCAGCAGCACGGGACAAACCTCCTACGAGCAGTACTTC.